Listed below are T cell receptor beta chains from one sample, sequenced in a study of blood T cells in healthy people across ages. Each CDR3 protein is one row after TCRdb ran MiXCR on the 5' RACE reads. Here the sample spans 800,000 to 1,000,000 distinct CDR3 sequences, around 46% being singletons. The sequenced sample was blood. The origin of the receptors is a man aged 30 to 39 in good health. Both conserved end residues are part of each CDR3. D genes are given only for firm matches. Clone size is given for some rows only: seen once, a few or many times, or a class if the clone is expanded.

j_call d_call v_call clone_size cdr3_nt cdr3_aa
TRBJ2-3 NA TRBV7-3 NA TGTGCCAGCAGCCCAATGGGGGGAAGGGATACGCAGTATTTT CASSPMGGRDTQYF
TRBJ2-1 NA TRBV20-1 few TGCAGTGCTAGGCACTTGGAGGGCAATGAGCAGTTCTTC CSARHLEGNEQFF
TRBJ1-2 NA TRBV27 NA TGTGCCAGCAGTTTAGCGCAGGGAGTCGGCGGCTACACCTTC CASSLAQGVGGYTF
TRBJ2-1 NA TRBV10-3 few TGTGCCATCGGGGCTAGCGACAACAATGAGCAGTTCTTC CAIGASDNNEQFF
TRBJ1-6 NA TRBV20-1 few TGCAGTGCCCGAGACAGAGAGAGAAACCCCCTAAATTCACCCCTCCACTTT CSARDRERNPLNSPLHF
TRBJ2-1 NA TRBV7-4 NA TGTGCCAGCAGCTACGGGACTTACTCCTACAATGAGCAGTTCTTC CASSYGTYSYNEQFF
TRBJ2-3 TRBD2 TRBV12-3/TRBV12-4 NA TGTGCCAGCAGTCGCGGAGCGGGAGGGGGTATGCAGTATTTT CASSRGAGGGMQYF
TRBJ2-2 NA TRBV6-1 NA TGTGCCAGCAGTCCCCCGGCAGGGTCTTCCGGGGAGCTGTTTTTT CASSPPAGSSGELFF
TRBJ1-5 NA TRBV20-1 NA TGCAGTGCTGGGAGGAGGACCTCCAATCAGCCCCAGCATTTT CSAGRRTSNQPQHF
TRBJ2-4 TRBD2 TRBV20-1 NA TGCAGTGCCTCCAGGACTAGTGGGAACAAAAACATTCAGTACTTC CSASRTSGNKNIQYF
TRBJ2-5 TRBD2 TRBV20-1 NA TGCAGTGCTCTCCTAGCGGGGGGGAGAGGAGAGACCCAGTACTTC CSALLAGGRGETQYF
TRBJ1-1 NA TRBV20-1 NA TGCAGTGCTAGGCCTCAGGGATACACTGAAGCTTTCTTT CSARPQGYTEAFF
TRBJ2-5 NA TRBV7-9 NA TGTGCCAGCAGCTTATTTGCTCCGACACAAGAGACCCAGTACTTC CASSLFAPTQETQYF
TRBJ2-1 NA TRBV28 NA TGTGCCAGCTGGGGCAGGGGGAGGTACAATGAGCAGTTCTTC CASWGRGRYNEQFF
TRBJ2-1 NA TRBV7-9 NA TGTGCCAGCAGCTTAGAGGTCTACGAGCAGTTCTTC CASSLEVYEQFF
TRBJ2-1 NA TRBV6-2/TRBV6-3 NA TGTGCCAGCAGTTACCCCTCGGCAGGTAGGGATGAGCAGTTCTTC CASSYPSAGRDEQFF
TRBJ1-1 NA TRBV4-1 NA TGCGCCAGCAGCCTTAAGGGTCAGGGGTCCAACACTGAAGCTTTCTTT CASSLKGQGSNTEAFF
TRBJ1-2 TRBD1 TRBV28 few TGTGCCAGCAGTTTCCCCCTCGATGGAGGGGGCATCAATGGCTACACCTTC CASSFPLDGGGINGYTF
TRBJ1-6 NA TRBV6-6 few TGTGCCAGCACACAAGATTCACCCCTCCACTTT CASTQDSPLHF
TRBJ1-1 NA TRBV29-1 NA TGCAGCGCACAAGCTCAGGGGAACACTGAAGCTTTCTTT CSAQAQGNTEAFF
TRBJ2-1 NA TRBV4-1 NA TGCGCCAGCAGCCAGTGGGGACAAGAGACCCAGTTCTTC CASSQWGQETQFF
TRBJ2-2 TRBD1 TRBV29-1 NA TGCAGCGCCGAGGCAGGGGGCGCTTTAAGGACCGGGGAGCTGTTTTTT CSAEAGGALRTGELFF
TRBJ1-2 NA TRBV4-1 few TGCGCCAGCAGCCAAGACCCCGAGGATGATGGCTACACCTTC CASSQDPEDDGYTF
TRBJ2-3 NA TRBV25-1 NA TGTGCCAGCAGTGAATTTAAGGGCGAGACCACAGGTACGCAGTATTTT CASSEFKGETTGTQYF
TRBJ1-2 NA TRBV20-1 NA TGCAGTACTAAAAGCTATGGCTACACCTTC CSTKSYGYTF
TRBJ1-2 TRBD1 TRBV12-3/TRBV12-4 few TGTGCCAGCAGTCGACGGACAGGGAGGGGGAACTATGGCTACACCTTC CASSRRTGRGNYGYTF
TRBJ1-2 TRBD1 TRBV28 few TGTGCCAGCATCGGAGGGGGCGCTAACTATGGCTACACCTTC CASIGGGANYGYTF
TRBJ2-5 NA TRBV28 many TGTGCCAGCAGCATCCAGGGAATTCTCGAGACCCAGTACTTC CASSIQGILETQYF
TRBJ2-3 TRBD2 TRBV6-1 few TGTGCCAGCAACGGACTAGCGGGGGCCTCAGATACGCAGTATTTT CASNGLAGASDTQYF
TRBJ2-3 NA TRBV7-2 NA TGTGCCAGCAGCTTAGGCATCTCCCCGGGGTCAGATACGCAGTATTTT CASSLGISPGSDTQYF
TRBJ1-1 NA TRBV12-3/TRBV12-4 few TGTGCCAGCAGACCCCGTCCCGGCGCTGAAGCTTTCTTT CASRPRPGAEAFF
TRBJ2-7 TRBD1 TRBV5-1 few TGCGCCAGCAGCTCGGACAGGGCATATTACGAGCAGTACTTC CASSSDRAYYEQYF
TRBJ1-1 NA TRBV28 NA TGTGCCAGCAGTCCCTCCGGCACCACTGAAGCTTTCTTT CASSPSGTTEAFF
TRBJ2-5 NA TRBV20-1 NA TGCAGTGCTAGAGACCTACACCAAGAGACCCAGTACTTC CSARDLHQETQYF
TRBJ2-2 TRBD1 TRBV7-2 once TGTGCCGGCAGCTGGGGACAGGGTGACACCGGGGAGCTGTTTTTT CAGSWGQGDTGELFF
TRBJ2-7 NA TRBV7-9 few TGTGCCAGCAGCTCGGACACCAACTACGAGCAGTACTTC CASSSDTNYEQYF
TRBJ2-3 NA TRBV5-1 few TGCGCCAGCAGCTCCCTAGGCGGACGTAGCACAGATACGCAGTATTTT CASSSLGGRSTDTQYF
TRBJ2-3 NA TRBV12-3/TRBV12-4 many TGTGCCAGCAGTCCCACAGGCACAGATACGCAGTATTTT CASSPTGTDTQYF
TRBJ2-3 NA TRBV7-6 NA TGTGCCAGCAGCTTACTAGACGCCACAGATACGCAGTATTTT CASSLLDATDTQYF
TRBJ2-5 NA TRBV3-1 few TGTGCCAGCAGCCAACGAGGCGGGGTGGAAGAGACCCAGTACTTC CASSQRGGVEETQYF
TRBJ2-1 TRBD1 TRBV12-3/TRBV12-4 NA TGTGCCAGCAGTCCCTGGACAGGGTCTGAGCAGTTCTTC CASSPWTGSEQFF
TRBJ2-7 NA TRBV5-6 NA TGTGCCAGCAGCTTGGTTGATAGGTTGAACTACGAGCAGTACTTC CASSLVDRLNYEQYF
TRBJ1-6 NA TRBV5-6 few TGTGCCAGCAGCTTAGGCCGGTATAATTCACCCCTCCACTTT CASSLGRYNSPLHF
TRBJ1-1 NA TRBV7-2 NA TGTGCCAGCATCGAGGACCACCGCATGAACACTGAAGCTTTCTTT CASIEDHRMNTEAFF
TRBJ1-1 NA TRBV18 NA TGTGCCAGCTCACCACGGCAGACTACCACTGAAGCTTTCTTT CASSPRQTTTEAFF
TRBJ2-1 TRBD1 TRBV6-6 few TGTGCCAGCAGTTATACCGGGACAGGGCCTTCGGATGAGCAGTTCTTC CASSYTGTGPSDEQFF
TRBJ2-7 NA TRBV3-1 NA TGTGCCAGCAGCCAAGAGGGGTTTGAGCAGTACTTC CASSQEGFEQYF
TRBJ2-1 NA TRBV27 few TGTGCCAGCAGTTCACTAGGCTCCTTAGTCAATGAGCAGTTCTTC CASSSLGSLVNEQFF
TRBJ1-3 NA TRBV4-1 NA TGCGCCAGCAGCCAAGAGGGACTTGGAAACACCATATATTTT CASSQEGLGNTIYF
TRBJ1-4 TRBD1 TRBV20-1 NA TGCAGTGCCAAGGACAGGGGTGAAAAACTGTTTTTT CSAKDRGEKLFF
TRBJ2-7 NA TRBV20-1 few TGCAGTGCTAGAGCCTTAGGGGGGACCTACGAGCAGTACTTC CSARALGGTYEQYF
TRBJ2-1 NA TRBV12-3/TRBV12-4 NA TGTGCCAGCAGCTACGACAGGTTTATGGATGAGCAGTTCTTC CASSYDRFMDEQFF
TRBJ2-1 NA TRBV5-4 NA TGTGCCAGCATCCCAGTAGGAAGGACCTCCTACAATGAGCAGTTCTTC CASIPVGRTSYNEQFF
TRBJ2-2 TRBD1 TRBV27 NA TGTGCCAGCAGTTTACTGGACAGGGGCGAGCCCGGGGAGCTGTTTTTT CASSLLDRGEPGELFF
TRBJ2-1 NA TRBV7-2 NA TGTGCCAGCAGCCCCTCGATTCAGCAGTTCTTC CASSPSIQQFF
TRBJ2-7 TRBD1 TRBV6-5 NA TGTGCCAGCAGACTTACAGGGGCGTACGAGCAGTACTTC CASRLTGAYEQYF
TRBJ2-3 NA TRBV19 few TGTGCCAGTAGTCGCATGAGGGATACGCAGTATTTT CASSRMRDTQYF
TRBJ2-3 NA TRBV20-1 NA TGCAGTGCGGCAGCTTTAGCGGAATGGTCAGATACGCAGTATTTT CSAAALAEWSDTQYF
TRBJ2-7 NA TRBV20-1 few TGCAGTGCTTACTCCGGGGCATCCTTATACGAGCAGTACTTC CSAYSGASLYEQYF
TRBJ2-7 TRBD1 TRBV11-2 few TGTGCCAGCAGTCCAAGCCCGGGACAGTCCTACGAGCAGTACTTC CASSPSPGQSYEQYF